The text below deals with one TCR beta chain. Which antigen it targets is not known. Base qualities are not recorded, but no much larger clone differs from it by a single base. PBMCs were isolated by Ficoll-Paque density gradient centrifugation. The sequencer listed for this sample is Illumina NovaSeq 6000. Using 5'RACE with constant-segment primers, TCRalpha and TCRbeta cDNA libraries were constructed, with sample barcodes and unique molecular identifiers added in the process. Trizol reagent was used to extract RNA from every sample. Library amplification was performed in two PCR steps, and a second sample barcode and Illumina TruSeq adapters were introduced in the second step. Sequencing of the libraries was done on an Illumina NovaSeq, producing 2 x 150 bp paired-end reads. The paper's processing steps were these. The reads were demultiplexed and collapsed into UMI-guided consensus sequences using migec v1.2.7. Using mixcr v2.1.11, the UMI consensuses were aligned to TRA and TRB V and J templates and assembled into clonotypes. Clonotypes were classified as expanded or contracted when called significant by both edgeR and NoisET, with noise models trained on biological replicates. For edgeR calls, a false discovery rate-adjusted p below 0.01 and a log2 fold-change threshold of 1 were applied. PCA with hierarchical clustering of max-normalized trajectories of the 1000 most abundant clonotypes was used as exploratory dynamics analysis. Each responding clone was given a CD4 or CD8 phenotype based on the CD4+ and CD8+ repertoires, which had been sequenced separately. TCRdb reanalyzed the raw reads on its own, using fastp at Q25 for trimming and MiXCR for clone calling, and kept in-frame beta chains. Rows merge per CDR3 protein into single entries with the most common DNA and genes. What appears here as the V and J calls and clone size reflects TCRdb's work, not the paper's. The sample table holds around 150,000 distinct CDR3 sequences, of which less than 40% were seen once. In total, the top ten clones hold more than 10% of the sample.

The sample originates from a study of T-cell memory formation after mild COVID-19 (dated by TCRdb to the early 2020s). At the level of the whole study: TCR sequence clusters from the two donors were found to be largely donor specific. The cohort comprised two young, previously healthy adult volunteers, one female and one male. Longitudinal TCRalpha and TCRbeta repertoire sequencing tracked T-cell clones expanding and contracting after mild COVID-19 in a couple of donors. The study at large found these results: Some responding clones were found in pre-infection memory, which suggests that pre-existing cross-reactive memory T cells took part in the SARS-CoV-2 response. From day 15 to 85, contracting clones showed balanced CD4/CD8 phenotypes, whereas a second wave of clones that expanded from day 15 to 37 leaned towards CD4+. Only two mild cases were covered by the study, and larger cohorts that include severe cases with pre-infection samples were considered necessary. The second-wave clones that peaked on day 37 were not confirmed to be SARS-CoV-2 specific. Contracting CD4+ clones were found mainly in CM and EM memory subsets, while CD8+ clones were enriched in EMRA.

V gives up 2 bases and J gives up 2 bases, and the segment between their germline ends measures 1 base. There are 12 amino acids in the CDR3, from cysteine to phenylalanine inclusive. The DNA shown is the 36-base CDR3, in frame from base 1. CDR1 and CDR2 are read off the germline V gene as SQVTM and ANQGSEA. The clonotype was recovered from an adult woman who had mild COVID-19 (a few samples of this study predate the infection). The sample titles of this study are shuffled in the database, so cell type and time point are left out; the donor was told from shared clones. Sequencing used PBMCs or a T cell subset sorted from them (not recorded which). The V and J segments used are TRBV29-1 and TRBJ2-6, with the D gene call left open. CDR3 reads: CSVETGANVLTF. Here is the DNA: TGCAGCGTTGAAACTGGGGCCAACGTCCTGACTTTC.